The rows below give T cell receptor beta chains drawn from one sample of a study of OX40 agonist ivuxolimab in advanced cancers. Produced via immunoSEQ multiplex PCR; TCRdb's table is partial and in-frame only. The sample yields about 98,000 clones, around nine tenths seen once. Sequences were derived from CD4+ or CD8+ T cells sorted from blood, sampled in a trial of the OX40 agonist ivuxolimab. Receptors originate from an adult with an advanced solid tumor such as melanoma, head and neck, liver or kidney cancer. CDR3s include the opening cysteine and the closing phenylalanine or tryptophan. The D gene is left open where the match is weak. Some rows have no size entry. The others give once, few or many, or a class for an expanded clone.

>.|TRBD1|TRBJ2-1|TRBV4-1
TGCGCCAGCAGCCAGCCCGGGACAGATGAGCAGTTCTTC
CASSQPGTDEQFF
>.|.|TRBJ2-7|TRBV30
TGTGCCTGGAGTGAGAGACGCGAGCAGTACTTC
CAWSERREQYF
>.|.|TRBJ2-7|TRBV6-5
TGTGCCACCCAGCCCCAGGGTCTCTACGAGCAGTACTTC
CATQPQGLYEQYF
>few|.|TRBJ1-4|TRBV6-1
TGTGCCAGCAGTGAAGACAGGGTGGATGAAAAACTGTTTTTT
CASSEDRVDEKLFF
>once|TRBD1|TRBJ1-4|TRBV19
TGTGCCAGTAGTACGGGACAGGGTAATGAAAAACTGTTTTTT
CASSTGQGNEKLFF
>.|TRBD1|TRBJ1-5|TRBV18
TGTGCCAGCTCACCTTCCGGGACAGGTTTAAATCAGCCCCAGCATTTT
CASSPSGTGLNQPQHF
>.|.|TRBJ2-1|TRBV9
TGTGCCAGCAGCGTAGTCGGTAGCAACAATGAGCAGTTCTTC
CASSVVGSNNEQFF
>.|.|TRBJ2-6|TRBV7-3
TGTGCCAGCAGCTTCGGGAGCTCTGGGGCCAACGTCCTGACTTTC
CASSFGSSGANVLTF
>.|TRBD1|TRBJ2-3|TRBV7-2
TGTGCCAGCAGACCGGTGGCGGGACAGGAAAGCACAGATACGCAGTATTTT
CASRPVAGQESTDTQYF
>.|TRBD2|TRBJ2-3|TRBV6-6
TGTGCCAGCAGTTGGGGAGCGGGAGTGGTAACAGATACGCAGTATTTT
CASSWGAGVVTDTQYF
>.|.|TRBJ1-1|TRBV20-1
TGCAGTGCTAGGGGCCAGCGAGCTTTCTTT
CSARGQRAFF
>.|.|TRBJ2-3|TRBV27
TGTGCCAGCAGTTTAGATCGGGGTGGTACGCAGTATTTT
CASSLDRGGTQYF
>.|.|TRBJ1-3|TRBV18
TGTGCCAGCTCAAAACTGGACAGCCTCTCTGGAAACACCATATATTTT
CASSKLDSLSGNTIYF
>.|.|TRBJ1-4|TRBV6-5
TGTGCCAGCAGTTACGTCGCCGGGACGGGAAATGAAAAACTGTTTTTT
CASSYVAGTGNEKLFF
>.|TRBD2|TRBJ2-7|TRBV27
TGTGCCAGCAGTTGGAAGCGGGAATTTTCCTACGAGCAGTACTTC
CASSWKREFSYEQYF
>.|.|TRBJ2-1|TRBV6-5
TGTGCCAGCAGTGCTACGAATAGCGGTAAGCAGTTCTTC
CASSATNSGKQFF
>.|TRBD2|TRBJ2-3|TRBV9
TGTGCCAGCAGCCCTAGACAGCGGGGAAGCACAGATACGCAGTATTTT
CASSPRQRGSTDTQYF
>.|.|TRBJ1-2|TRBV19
TGTGCCAGTACCTACAGGGATGGCTACACCTTC
CASTYRDGYTF
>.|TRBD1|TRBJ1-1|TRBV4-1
TGCGCCAGCAGCGACAGGGAGATGGTCGTAGGAGCTTTCTTT
CASSDREMVVGAFF
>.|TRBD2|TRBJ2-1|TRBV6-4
TGTGCCAGCAGTAGGCTAGCGGGGTCTAATGAGCAGTTCTTC
CASSRLAGSNEQFF
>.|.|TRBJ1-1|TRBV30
TGTGCCTGGAGTGGGCCCGGACCTGAAGCTTTCTTT
CAWSGPGPEAFF
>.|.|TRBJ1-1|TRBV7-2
TGTGCCAGCAGCTTAGCGCCGGGCGGGTCAGGCACTGAAGCTTTCTTT
CASSLAPGGSGTEAFF
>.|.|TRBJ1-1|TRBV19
TGTGCCAGTAGTATGGTAAGAGGGGTCCTTTCCATGAACACTGAAGCTTTCTTT
CASSMVRGVLSMNTEAFF
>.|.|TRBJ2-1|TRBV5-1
TGCGCCAGCAGCTTGGTTTTGGGGGATGAGCAGTTCTTC
CASSLVLGDEQFF
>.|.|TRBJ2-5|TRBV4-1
TGCGCCAGCAGCCGACGACACGAGGAGGAGACCCAGTACTTC
CASSRRHEEETQYF
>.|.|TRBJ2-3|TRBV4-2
TGTGCCAGCAGCAGGAAGGTGGGGCGGGATCCCACAGATACGCAGTATTTT
CASSRKVGRDPTDTQYF
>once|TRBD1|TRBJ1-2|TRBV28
TGTGCCAGCAGTTCAGAGGACAGGGCTCTACGCTATGGCTACACCTTC
CASSSEDRALRYGYTF
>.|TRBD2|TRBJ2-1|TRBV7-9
TGTGCCAGCAGCTTAGATGGACTAGCGGGAGGCAACTACAATGAGCAGTTCTTC
CASSLDGLAGGNYNEQFF
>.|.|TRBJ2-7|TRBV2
TGTGCCAGCAGCGGCGCTGGGGACGGCGCCTACGAGCAGTACTTC
CASSGAGDGAYEQYF
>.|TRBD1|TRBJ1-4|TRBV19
TGTGCCAGTAGTTACAGGGGAAATGAAAAACTGTTTTTT
CASSYRGNEKLFF
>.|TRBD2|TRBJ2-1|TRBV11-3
TGTGCCAGCAGCCGAGGGCGGGAGGTAAATGAGCAGTTCTTC
CASSRGREVNEQFF
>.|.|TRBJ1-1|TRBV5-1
TGCGCCAGCAGCGTGAGACAGAGAGACACTGAAGCTTTCTTT
CASSVRQRDTEAFF
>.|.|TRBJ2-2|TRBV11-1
TGTGCCAGCAGCCCGAACAGGGTCACCGGGGAGCTGTTTTTT
CASSPNRVTGELFF
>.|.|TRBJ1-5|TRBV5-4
TGTGCCAGCAGCTTGATCGGAAGGGCCGATCAGCCCCAGCATTTT
CASSLIGRADQPQHF
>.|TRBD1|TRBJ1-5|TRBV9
TGTGCCAGCAGCGTAGTGGGAGCCCCAGGGGGCCGGCAGCCCCAGCATTTT
CASSVVGAPGGRQPQHF
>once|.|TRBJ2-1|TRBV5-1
TGCGCCAGCAGCTTGGCCGGTCAGGGAGATGAGCAGTTCTTC
CASSLAGQGDEQFF
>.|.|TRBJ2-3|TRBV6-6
TGTGCCAGCAGTTCCCGGGGGCTGCTCGTCGGGACTACGCAGTATTTT
CASSSRGLLVGTTQYF